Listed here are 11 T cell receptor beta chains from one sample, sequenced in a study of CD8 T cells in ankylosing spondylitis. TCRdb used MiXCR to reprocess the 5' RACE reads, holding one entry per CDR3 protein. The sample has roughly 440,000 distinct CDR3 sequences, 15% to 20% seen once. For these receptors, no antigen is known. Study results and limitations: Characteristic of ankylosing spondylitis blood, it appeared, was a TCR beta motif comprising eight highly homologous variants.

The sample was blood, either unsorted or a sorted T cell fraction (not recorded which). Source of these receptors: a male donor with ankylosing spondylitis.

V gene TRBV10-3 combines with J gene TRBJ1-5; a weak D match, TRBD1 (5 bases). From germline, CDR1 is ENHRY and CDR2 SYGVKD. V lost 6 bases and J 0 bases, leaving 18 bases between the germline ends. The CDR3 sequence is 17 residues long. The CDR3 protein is CAISPGRGSNSNQPQHF. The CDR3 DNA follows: TGTGCCATCAGCCCCGGCCGGGGGTCCAATAGCAATCAGCCCCAGCATTTT.

CDR3 bases: TGTGCCACCAGCATCGATAGCAATCAGCCCCAGCATTTT. It specifies CATSIDSNQPQHF. This sequence joins TRBV15 and TRBJ1-5; unclear D gene. Trimming removed 4 bases at V and 0 bases at J, with 4 bases between. The CDR3 has 13 residues. Germline V gives CDR1 LNHNV, CDR2 YYDKDF (reference sequence).

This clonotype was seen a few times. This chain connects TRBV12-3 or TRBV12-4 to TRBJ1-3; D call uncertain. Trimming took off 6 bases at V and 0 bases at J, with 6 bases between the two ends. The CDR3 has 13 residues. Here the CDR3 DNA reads TGTGCCAGCAGGAGATCCTCTGGAAACACCATATATTTT. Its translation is CASRRSSGNTIYF.

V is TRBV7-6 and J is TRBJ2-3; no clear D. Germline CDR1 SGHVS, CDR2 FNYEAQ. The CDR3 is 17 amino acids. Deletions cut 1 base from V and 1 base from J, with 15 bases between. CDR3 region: CASSLGDWAKRTDTQYF. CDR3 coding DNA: TGTGCCAGCAGCTTAGGAGATTGGGCCAAACGCACAGATACGCAGTATTTT.

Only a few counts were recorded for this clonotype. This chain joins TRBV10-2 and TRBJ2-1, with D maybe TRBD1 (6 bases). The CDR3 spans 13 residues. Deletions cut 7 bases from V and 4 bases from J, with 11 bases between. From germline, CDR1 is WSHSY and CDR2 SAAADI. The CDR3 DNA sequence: TGCGCCAGCACCCCACAGGGTTACAATGAGCAGTTCTTC. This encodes CASTPQGYNEQFF.

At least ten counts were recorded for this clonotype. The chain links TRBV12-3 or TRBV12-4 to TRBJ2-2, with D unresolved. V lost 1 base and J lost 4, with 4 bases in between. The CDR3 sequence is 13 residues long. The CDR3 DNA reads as TGTGCCAGCAGTTTAGTTCCCACCGGGGAGCTGTTTTTT. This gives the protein CASSLVPTGELFF.

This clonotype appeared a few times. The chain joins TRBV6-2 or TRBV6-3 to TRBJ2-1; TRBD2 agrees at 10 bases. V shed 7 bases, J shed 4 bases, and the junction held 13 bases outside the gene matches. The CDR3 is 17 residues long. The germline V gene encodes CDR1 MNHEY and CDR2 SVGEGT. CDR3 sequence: CASKNFLAGGEYNEQFF. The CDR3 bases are TGTGCCAGCAAGAATTTCTTAGCGGGAGGAGAATACAATGAGCAGTTCTTC.

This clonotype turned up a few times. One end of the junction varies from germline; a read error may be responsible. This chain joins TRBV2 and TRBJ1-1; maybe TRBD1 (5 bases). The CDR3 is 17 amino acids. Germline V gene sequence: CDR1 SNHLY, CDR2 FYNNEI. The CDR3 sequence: CASREGRGEGRSTEAFF. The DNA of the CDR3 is TGTGCCAGCAGAGAAGGAAGGGGTGAAGGTCGGAGCACTGAAGCTTTCTTT.

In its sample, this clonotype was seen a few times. CDR3 residues: CSARETLRGLAGGQNIQYF. The DNA of the CDR3 is TGCAGTGCTAGAGAAACACTAAGGGGGCTAGCGGGAGGACAAAACATTCAGTACTTC. The J gene is TRBJ2-4, the V gene TRBV20-1, with TRBD2 matching over 11 bases. V dropped 0 bases and J dropped 5; count of bases not matched to a gene: 15. Germline V CDR1 and CDR2: DFQATT, SNEGSKA (reference sequence). There are 19 residues in the CDR3.

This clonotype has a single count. For the CDR3, the DNA is TGCAGTGCTACCGCAACAGGACTGAAGTACGAGCAGTACTTC. It encodes CSATATGLKYEQYF. The rearrangement links TRBV20-1 to TRBJ2-7, with D perhaps given as TRBD1 or TRBD2 (5 bases each). Germline loops: CDR1 DFQATT, CDR2 SNEGSKA (reference sequence). V was clipped by 4 bases and J by 4 bases, with 17 bases between them. The CDR3 has 14 amino acids.

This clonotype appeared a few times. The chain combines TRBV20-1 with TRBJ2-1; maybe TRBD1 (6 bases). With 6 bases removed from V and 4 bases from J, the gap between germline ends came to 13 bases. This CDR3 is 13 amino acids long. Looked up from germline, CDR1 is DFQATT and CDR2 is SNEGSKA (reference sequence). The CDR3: CSAGDIRYNEQFF. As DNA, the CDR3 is TGCAGTGCCGGGGACATAAGGTACAATGAGCAGTTCTTC.